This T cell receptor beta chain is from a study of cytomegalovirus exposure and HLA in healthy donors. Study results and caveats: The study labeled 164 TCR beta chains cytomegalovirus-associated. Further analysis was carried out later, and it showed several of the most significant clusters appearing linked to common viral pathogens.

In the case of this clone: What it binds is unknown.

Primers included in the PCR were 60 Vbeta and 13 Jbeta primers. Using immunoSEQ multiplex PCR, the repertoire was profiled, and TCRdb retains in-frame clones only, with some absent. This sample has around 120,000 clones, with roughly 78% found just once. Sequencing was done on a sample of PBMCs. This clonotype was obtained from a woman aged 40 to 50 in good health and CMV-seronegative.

The CDR3 reads CAGRRTAPNTGELFF. CDR3 bases: TGTGCCGGGCGGAGGACAGCACCGAACACCGGGGAGCTGTTTTTT. V usage is TRBV6-1 and J usage is TRBJ2-2, with a tentative D call TRBD1 (6 bases). Germline values: CDR1 MNHNS, CDR2 SASEGT. Trimming took 11 bases from V and 0 from J, leaving 16 bases between them. This CDR3 comprises 15 residues.